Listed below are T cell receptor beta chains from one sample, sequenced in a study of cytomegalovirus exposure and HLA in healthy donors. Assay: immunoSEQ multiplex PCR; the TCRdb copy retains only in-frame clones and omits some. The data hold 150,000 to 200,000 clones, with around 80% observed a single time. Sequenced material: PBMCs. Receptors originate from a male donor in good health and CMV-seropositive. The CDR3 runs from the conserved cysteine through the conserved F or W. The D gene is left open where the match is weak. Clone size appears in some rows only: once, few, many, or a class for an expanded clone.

CASSLMTARHEQFF,TGTGCCAGCAGCTTAATGACAGCTAGGCATGAGCAGTTCTTC,TRBV5-5,once,NA,TRBJ2-1
CASSIDPARQGTLLLHQPQHF,TGTGCCAGTAGTATAGACCCAGCACGACAGGGAACGTTATTGTTACATCAGCCCCAGCATTTT,TRBV19,NA,TRBD1,TRBJ1-5
CASSRAGNYEQYF,TGTGCCAGTAGTCGGGCAGGGAACTACGAGCAGTACTTC,TRBV19,NA,NA,TRBJ2-7
CASSHPPTWSNYGYTF,TGTGCCAGCAGCCACCCACCTACCTGGTCCAACTATGGCTACACCTTC,TRBV7-2,NA,NA,TRBJ1-2
CAWSNSRTGGSNQPQHF,TGTGCCTGGAGTAACTCTCGGACAGGGGGTAGCAATCAGCCCCAGCATTTT,TRBV30,NA,TRBD1,TRBJ1-5
CASSSLALKRGRAMAETQYF,TGTGCCAGCAGTTCCTTGGCCCTAAAGCGCGGGAGGGCCATGGCGGAGACCCAGTACTTC,TRBV28,NA,TRBD2,TRBJ2-5
CASSVTAIQETQYF,TGTGCCAGCAGCGTGACAGCAATCCAAGAGACCCAGTACTTC,TRBV9,NA,NA,TRBJ2-5
CASSNRAENADTQYF,TGTGCCAGCAGTAACCGAGCGGAAAATGCAGATACGCAGTATTTT,TRBV6-6,NA,NA,TRBJ2-3
CASRRESDGTEAFF,TGTGCCAGCAGACGTGAAAGCGACGGCACTGAAGCTTTCTTT,TRBV7-9,NA,NA,TRBJ1-1
CASSSQGGLGGF,TGTGCCAGCAGCTCGCAGGGAGGCCTAGGTGGGTTT,TRBV5-5,NA,NA,TRBJ1-4
CAWSVAGLYEQYF,TGTGCCTGGAGTGTAGCGGGACTCTACGAGCAGTACTTC,TRBV30,NA,TRBD2,TRBJ2-7
CASTSRSYEQYF,TGTGCCAGCACTAGTCGCTCCTACGAGCAGTACTTC,TRBV28,NA,NA,TRBJ2-7
CAIGGTGKNIQYF,TGTGCCATCGGCGGGACAGGGAAAAACATTCAGTACTTC,TRBV10-3,NA,TRBD1,TRBJ2-4
CASSLALAYYNEQFF,TGTGCCAGCAGCTTAGCGCTAGCCTACTACAATGAGCAGTTCTTC,TRBV7-2,few,NA,TRBJ2-1
CSAPRLPLEFF,TGCAGTGCTCCTAGACTACCACTTGAGTTCTTC,TRBV20-1,few,NA,TRBJ2-1
CAISTGQETQYF,TGTGCCATCAGTACCGGGCAAGAGACCCAGTACTTC,TRBV10-3,NA,NA,TRBJ2-5
CASSFGLSYEQYF,TGTGCCAGCAGTTTTGGACTCTCCTACGAGCAGTACTTC,TRBV6-6,NA,NA,TRBJ2-7
CASSGGAVGNTEAFF,TGTGCCAGCAGTGGGGGGGCTGTGGGGAACACTGAAGCTTTCTTT,TRBV28,NA,NA,TRBJ1-1
CASSLVGQGGETQYF,TGTGCCAGCAGCTTAGTTGGACAGGGAGGAGAGACCCAGTACTTC,TRBV7-2,NA,TRBD1,TRBJ2-5
CASSTLTYPGQGVTNEQFF,TGTGCCAGCAGTACCCTTACCTACCCGGGACAGGGAGTCACAAATGAGCAGTTCTTC,TRBV27,NA,TRBD1,TRBJ2-1
CASSWTGRNTGELFF,TGCGCCAGCAGCTGGACAGGGAGAAACACCGGGGAGCTGTTTTTT,TRBV5-1,NA,TRBD1,TRBJ2-2
CASSVAQQTYGYTF,TGTGCCAGCAGCGTAGCTCAACAGACCTATGGCTACACCTTC,TRBV9,NA,NA,TRBJ1-2
CASSLPQVQGLGYTF,TGCGCCAGCAGCTTGCCCCAGGTCCAGGGTCTTGGCTACACCTTC,TRBV5-1,NA,NA,TRBJ1-2
CASRPSGRAVEQYF,TGTGCCAGCAGGCCTAGCGGGAGGGCCGTCGAGCAGTACTTC,TRBV14,NA,TRBD2,TRBJ2-7
CASSGGTGRNEQFF,TGTGCCAGCAGCGGGGGGACAGGGAGAAATGAGCAGTTCTTC,TRBV7-9,NA,TRBD1,TRBJ2-1
CAWSGRRVAGGDEQYF,TGTGCCTGGAGTGGAAGACGAGTAGCGGGAGGGGATGAGCAGTACTTC,TRBV30,NA,TRBD2,TRBJ2-7
CASSLDVWGIENTIYF,TGTGCCAGCAGCTTGGACGTTTGGGGCATCGAAAACACCATATATTTT,TRBV7-2,NA,NA,TRBJ1-3
CASSPGGDTQYF,TGTGCCAGCAGCCCGGGTGGGGATACGCAGTATTTT,TRBV7-8,NA,NA,TRBJ2-3
CASSLALGGDYTF,TGTGCCAGCAGCTTAGCGTTAGGTGGAGACTACACCTTC,TRBV7-9,NA,NA,TRBJ1-2
CASRPIYRATQETQYF,TGCGCCAGCAGGCCTATCTACAGGGCTACCCAAGAGACCCAGTACTTC,TRBV5-1,few,NA,TRBJ2-5
CASSPPGLTPSGNTIYF,TGTGCCAGCAGCCCCCCGGGACTTACACCCTCTGGAAACACCATATATTTT,TRBV7-2,NA,NA,TRBJ1-3
CATLRTTNEKLFF,TGTGCCACCCTCAGAACAACTAATGAAAAACTGTTTTTT,TRBV6-1,NA,NA,TRBJ1-4
CASSLGASTDTQYF,TGTGCCAGCAGCTTAGGGGCTAGCACAGATACGCAGTATTTT,TRBV7-2,NA,NA,TRBJ2-3
CASSIGREAFF,TGTGCCAGCAGTATCGGTCGTGAAGCTTTCTTT,TRBV28,NA,NA,TRBJ1-1
CAWSPGGDTQYF,TGTGCCTGGAGTCCGGGGGGAGATACGCAGTATTTT,TRBV30,once,TRBD2,TRBJ2-3
CASRRGGIQYF,TGTGCCAGCAGGCGGGGAGGCATTCAGTACTTC,TRBV6-6,NA,NA,TRBJ2-4
CASSLNGAGGQNEQYF,TGTGCCAGCAGCTTGAATGGGGCAGGGGGCCAGAACGAGCAGTACTTC,TRBV5-6,once,TRBD1,TRBJ2-7
CASRHGLAGHYEQYF,TGCGCCAGCAGGCACGGACTAGCGGGACACTACGAGCAGTACTTC,TRBV5-1,NA,TRBD2,TRBJ2-7
CATQISGRAYEQYF,TGTGCCACCCAGATCAGCGGGAGGGCTTACGAGCAGTACTTC,TRBV28,NA,TRBD2,TRBJ2-7
CSSSISTGSVEKLFF,TGTTCCAGCAGCATCTCGACAGGGTCCGTTGAAAAACTGTTTTTT,TRBV7-9,NA,TRBD1,TRBJ1-4
CASSATGTASNQPQHF,TGTGCCAGCAGTGCTACTGGGACAGCTAGCAATCAGCCCCAGCATTTT,TRBV5-6,NA,TRBD1,TRBJ1-5
CASSPRNTEAFF,TGTGCCAGCAGCCCCAGAAACACTGAAGCTTTCTTT,TRBV7-8,NA,NA,TRBJ1-1
CASSKGQGAKNIQYF,TGTGCCAGTAGTAAAGGACAGGGCGCCAAAAACATTCAGTACTTC,TRBV19,NA,TRBD1,TRBJ2-4
CASSKGQGIRGTEAFF,TGCGCCAGCAGCAAGGGACAGGGGATCCGCGGCACTGAAGCTTTCTTT,TRBV5-1,NA,TRBD1,TRBJ1-1
CASSLLVGTDTQYF,TGTGCCAGCAGCCTACTAGTGGGCACAGATACGCAGTATTTT,TRBV7-2,NA,NA,TRBJ2-3
CASSPGTSGGRVDTQYF,TGTGCCAGCAGCCCGGGGACTAGCGGGGGTCGAGTGGATACGCAGTATTTT,TRBV7-9,NA,TRBD2,TRBJ2-3
CASSLTRGYTGELFF,TGTGCCAGCAGCTTGACCCGAGGCTACACCGGGGAGCTGTTTTTT,TRBV5-6,NA,NA,TRBJ2-2
CASSLFTEAFF,TGTGCCAGCAGCCTTTTCACTGAAGCTTTCTTT,TRBV7-9,few,NA,TRBJ1-1
CSARDSKQFF,TGCAGTGCCAGGGACTCCAAGCAGTTCTTC,TRBV20-1,NA,NA,TRBJ2-1
CASSSVVGQGKYEQYF,TGTGCCAGCAGCTCTGTCGTTGGACAGGGGAAATACGAGCAGTACTTC,TRBV7-2,NA,TRBD1,TRBJ2-7
CAWSAGGASGANVLTF,TGTGCCTGGAGTGCAGGGGGCGCCTCTGGGGCCAACGTCCTGACTTTC,TRBV30,many,TRBD1,TRBJ2-6
CAWRIGQGAVGYTF,TGTGCCTGGAGAATCGGGCAGGGGGCGGTTGGCTACACCTTC,TRBV30,once,TRBD1,TRBJ1-2
CASRYNRYEQYF,TGTGCCAGCAGATATAACAGGTACGAGCAGTACTTC,TRBV28,NA,NA,TRBJ2-7
CASSLRRDRVNEQFF,TGTGCCAGCTCACTACGGCGGGACAGGGTCAATGAGCAGTTCTTC,TRBV18,NA,TRBD1,TRBJ2-1
CASSIGTVAFF,TGTGCCAGTAGTATCGGGACAGTAGCTTTCTTT,TRBV19,NA,TRBD1,TRBJ1-1
CASSPPRQGSFVNEQFF,TGTGCCAGCAGCCCCCCTAGACAGGGGTCATTTGTGAATGAGCAGTTCTTC,TRBV9,NA,TRBD1,TRBJ2-1
CASSTERQGTNEQFF,TGTGCCAGTAGTACTGAGAGACAGGGTACCAATGAGCAGTTCTTC,TRBV19,NA,TRBD1,TRBJ2-1
CASSLGGSSSYEQYF,TGTGCCAGCAGCTTGGGCGGGTCTAGCTCCTACGAGCAGTACTTC,TRBV11-3,NA,NA,TRBJ2-7
CASRGQGAGDTEAFF,TGTGCCAGCAGGGGACAGGGGGCCGGGGACACTGAAGCTTTCTTT,TRBV28,NA,TRBD1,TRBJ1-1